This passage covers 4 T cell receptor beta chains from one sample sequenced in a study of cytomegalovirus exposure and HLA in healthy donors. PCR employed 60 Vbeta and 13 Jbeta primers. The repertoire was sequenced with immunoSEQ multiplex PCR; TCRdb's copy has only in-frame clones and lacks some. The sample lists approximately 91,000 clones, over 65% occurring once. The sample comprised PBMCs. The receptor set was obtained from a human donor in good health.

The gene calls are TRBV11-1 and TRBJ2-5; D possibly corresponds to TRBD2 (6 bases). The J call is doubtful: the DNA matches TRBJ2-7 better. The CDR3 runs 15 residues. Germline CDR1 reads SGHAT; CDR2 reads FQDESV (reference sequence). CDR3 coding DNA: TGTGCCAGCAGCGACCCTGGCGGGGTGGCCTACGAGCAGTACTTC. This translates into CASSDPGGVAYEQYF.

The rearrangement uses TRBV14 and TRBJ1-5; no firm D call. V lost 0 bases and J 6 bases, leaving 6 bases between the germline ends. In germline, CDR1 is SGHDN, CDR2 FVKESK. The CDR3 totals 13 residues. The CDR3 DNA reads as TGTGCCAGCAGCCAAGATCAGGTTCAGCCCCAGCATTTT. Translated, it gives CASSQDQVQPQHF.

The chain joins TRBV9 to TRBJ1-1, with D hard to call. The CDR3 has 14 amino acids. The ends were cut back, 0 bases at V and 2 bases at J, with 8 bases in the middle. From germline, CDR1 is SGDLS and CDR2 YYNGEE. The CDR3 protein is CASSVAGGNTEAFF. The CDR3 bases are TGTGCCAGCAGCGTAGCGGGAGGAAACACTGAAGCTTTCTTT. The variable domain in full, with the rest retrieved from reference TRBV9 and TRBJ1-1, is DSGVTQTPKHLITATGQRVTLRCSPRSGDLSVYWYQQSLDQGLQFLIQYYNGEERAKGNILERFSAQQFPDLHSELNLSSLELGDSALYFCASSVAGGNTEAFFGQGTRLTVV.

The chain carries TRBV27 and TRBJ1-5; TRBD1 matches 7 bases. The CDR3 contains 15 residues. The germline V gene encodes CDR1 MNHEY and CDR2 SMNVEV (reference sequence). J was trimmed by 4 bases and V by 4 bases; bases with no gene match: 7. The CDR3 protein is CASSSRQGKNQPQHF. The CDR3 bases are TGTGCCAGCAGTTCTCGACAGGGTAAAAATCAGCCCCAGCATTTT.